One sample yielded the 3 T cell receptor beta chains listed below, sequenced in a study of metastatic and nonmetastatic thyroid tumors. All patients reached thyroid surgery having received no treatment beforehand. MiXCR reprocessed the PCR reads for TCRdb. The table has about 40,000 clones, less than 15% seen once. The sample taken for sequencing was blood. These receptors all come from a female donor with papillary thyroid cancer or a benign thyroid nodule (not recorded which). Some clones in this sample may be carry-over from other donors' samples.

This clone was picked up a small number of times. One end of the junction varies from germline; a read error may be responsible. This sequence joins TRBV6-1 and TRBJ1-1; D is unresolved. CDR1 and CDR2 (germline): MNHNS, SASEGT. This CDR3 contains 11 residues. Here the CDR3 reads CVSEHSDEAFF. Written as DNA, the CDR3 is TGTGTCAGCGAACACAGCGATGAAGCTTTTTTT.

Many counts were recorded for this clone. The CDR3 DNA reads TGTGCCAGTAACCTGGAAGGGAGCGACGGGAATGATCAGCCCCAGCATTTT. This codes for CASNLEGSDGNDQPQHF. The chain carries TRBV19 and TRBJ1-5; D is unresolved. The CDR3 extends over 17 amino acids. V was clipped by 7 bases and J by 5 bases, with 24 bases between them. Germline V gene sequence: CDR1 LNHDA, CDR2 SQIVND (reference sequence).

This clone was recorded many times. This chain connects TRBV9 to TRBJ2-7; D is possibly TRBD2 (7 bases). Per germline, CDR1 SGDLS and CDR2 YYNGEE. V shed 3 bases and J shed 5 bases, with 12 bases lying between them. The CDR3 extends over 13 amino acids. For the CDR3, the DNA is TGTGCCAGCAGCGAGGGGGGGAGCGACGAGCAGTACTTC. It specifies CASSEGGSDEQYF. Complete variable domain (other parts from reference TRBV9 and TRBJ2-7): DSGVTQTPKHLITATGQRVTLRCSPRSGDLSVYWYQQSLDQGLQFLIQYYNGEERAKGNILERFSAQQFPDLHSELNLSSLELGDSALYFCASSEGGSDEQYFGPGTRLTVT.